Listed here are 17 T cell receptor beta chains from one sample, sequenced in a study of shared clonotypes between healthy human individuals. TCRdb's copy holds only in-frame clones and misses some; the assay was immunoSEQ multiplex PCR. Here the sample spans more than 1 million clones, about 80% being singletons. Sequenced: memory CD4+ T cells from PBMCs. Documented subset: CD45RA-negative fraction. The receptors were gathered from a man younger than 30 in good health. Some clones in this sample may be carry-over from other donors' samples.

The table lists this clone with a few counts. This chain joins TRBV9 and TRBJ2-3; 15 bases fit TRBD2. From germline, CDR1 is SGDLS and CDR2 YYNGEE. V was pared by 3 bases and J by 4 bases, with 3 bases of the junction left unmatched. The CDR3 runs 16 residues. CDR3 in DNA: TGTGCCAGCAGCGCCGGACTAGCGGGAGGGCCAGATACGCAGTATTTT. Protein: CASSAGLAGGPDTQYF.

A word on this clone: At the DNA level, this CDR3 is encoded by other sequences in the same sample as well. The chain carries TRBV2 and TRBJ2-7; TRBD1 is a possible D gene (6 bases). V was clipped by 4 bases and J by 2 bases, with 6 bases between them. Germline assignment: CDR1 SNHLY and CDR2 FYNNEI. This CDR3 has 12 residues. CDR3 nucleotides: TGTGCCAGCAGTGGGACAGCCTACGAGCAGTACTTC. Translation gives CASSGTAYEQYF.

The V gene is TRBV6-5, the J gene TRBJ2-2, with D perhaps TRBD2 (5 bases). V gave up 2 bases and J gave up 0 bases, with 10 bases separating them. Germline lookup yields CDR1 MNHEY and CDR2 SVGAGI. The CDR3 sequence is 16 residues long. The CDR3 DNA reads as TGTGCCAGCAGTTACCAGACTACCTCGAACACCGGGGAGCTGTTTTTT. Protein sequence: CASSYQTTSNTGELFF.

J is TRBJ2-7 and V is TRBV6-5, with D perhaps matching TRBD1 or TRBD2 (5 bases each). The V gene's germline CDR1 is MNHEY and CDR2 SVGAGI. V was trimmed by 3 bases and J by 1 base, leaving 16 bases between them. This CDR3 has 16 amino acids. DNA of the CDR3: TGTGCCAGCAGTTATGTGACAGCGGATATGTCCTACGAGCAGTACTTC. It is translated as CASSYVTADMSYEQYF.

DNA of the CDR3: TGTGCCAGCAGTCCTAGGGTAAACTATGGCTACACCTTC. Protein sequence: CASSPRVNYGYTF. The chain links TRBV6-1 to TRBJ1-2; no clear D gene. The germline V gene encodes CDR1 MNHNS and CDR2 SASEGT. With 5 bases removed from V and 2 bases from J, the gap between germline ends came to 9 bases. The CDR3 spans 13 residues.

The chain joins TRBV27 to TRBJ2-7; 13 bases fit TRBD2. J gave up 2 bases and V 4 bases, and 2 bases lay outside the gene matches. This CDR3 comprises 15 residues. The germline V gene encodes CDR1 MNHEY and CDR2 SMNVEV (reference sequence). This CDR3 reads CASSSGTSGTYEQYF. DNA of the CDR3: TGTGCCAGCAGTTCCGGGACTAGCGGGACCTACGAGCAGTACTTC.

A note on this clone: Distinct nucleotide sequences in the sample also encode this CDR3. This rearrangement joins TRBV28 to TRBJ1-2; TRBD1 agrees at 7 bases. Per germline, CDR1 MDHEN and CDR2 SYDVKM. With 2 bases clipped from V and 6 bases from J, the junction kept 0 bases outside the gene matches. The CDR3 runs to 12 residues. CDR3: CASSLGQDGYTF. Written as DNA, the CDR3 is TGTGCCAGCAGTTTAGGACAGGATGGCTACACCTTC.

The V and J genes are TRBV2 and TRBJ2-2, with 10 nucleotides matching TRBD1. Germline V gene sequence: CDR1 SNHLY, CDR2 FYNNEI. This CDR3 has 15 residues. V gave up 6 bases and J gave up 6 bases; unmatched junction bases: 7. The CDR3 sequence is CASRLSDRGSGELFF. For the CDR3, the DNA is TGTGCCAGCAGGCTCTCGGACAGGGGGTCCGGGGAGCTGTTTTTT.

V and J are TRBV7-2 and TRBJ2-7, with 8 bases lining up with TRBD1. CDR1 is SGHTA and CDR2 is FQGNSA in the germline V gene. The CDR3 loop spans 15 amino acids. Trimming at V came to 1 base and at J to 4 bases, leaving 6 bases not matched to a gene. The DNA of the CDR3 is TGTGCCAGCAGCTTAGAAGTAACAGGGGGTTACGAGCAGTACTTC. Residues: CASSLEVTGGYEQYF.

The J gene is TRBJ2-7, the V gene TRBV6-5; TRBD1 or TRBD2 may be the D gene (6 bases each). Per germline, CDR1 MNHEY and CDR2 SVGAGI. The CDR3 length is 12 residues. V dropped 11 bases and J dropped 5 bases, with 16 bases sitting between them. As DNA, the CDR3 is TGTGCCCGCCCCCGGGGGCCCGACGAGCAGTACTTC. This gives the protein CARPRGPDEQYF.

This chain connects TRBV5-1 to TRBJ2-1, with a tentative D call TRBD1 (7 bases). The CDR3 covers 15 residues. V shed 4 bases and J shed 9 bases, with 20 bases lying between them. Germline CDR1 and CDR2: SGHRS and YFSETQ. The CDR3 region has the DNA TGCGCCAGCAGCGATTTGGAGGGGGCTATCGGTGAGCAGTTCTTC. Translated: CASSDLEGAIGEQFF.

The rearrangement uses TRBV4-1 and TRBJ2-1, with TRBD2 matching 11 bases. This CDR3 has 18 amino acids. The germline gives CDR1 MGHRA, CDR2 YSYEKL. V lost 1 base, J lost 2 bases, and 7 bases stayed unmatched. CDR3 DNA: TGCGCCAGCAGCCAAGGCGGCGGACTAGCGGGCCCCTACAATGAGCAGTTCTTC. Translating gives CASSQGGGLAGPYNEQFF.

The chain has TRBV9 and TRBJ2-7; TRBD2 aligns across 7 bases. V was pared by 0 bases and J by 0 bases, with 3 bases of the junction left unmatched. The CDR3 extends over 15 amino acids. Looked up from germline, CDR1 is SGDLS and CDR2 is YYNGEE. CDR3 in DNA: TGTGCCAGCAGCGTAGGGTCTAGCGGCTCCTACGAGCAGTACTTC. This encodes CASSVGSSGSYEQYF.

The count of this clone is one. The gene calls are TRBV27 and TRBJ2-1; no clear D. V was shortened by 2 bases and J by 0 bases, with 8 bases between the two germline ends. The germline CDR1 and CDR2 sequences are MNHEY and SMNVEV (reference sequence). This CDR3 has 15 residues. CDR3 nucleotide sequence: TGTGCCAGCAGTTTAGGGCGGAGCTCCTACAATGAGCAGTTCTTC. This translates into CASSLGRSSYNEQFF.

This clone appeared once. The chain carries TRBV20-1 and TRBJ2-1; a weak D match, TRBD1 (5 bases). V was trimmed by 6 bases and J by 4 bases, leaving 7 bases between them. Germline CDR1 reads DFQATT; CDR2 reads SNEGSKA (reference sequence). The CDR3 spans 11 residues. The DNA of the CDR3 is TGCAGTGCAGACAGATACAATGAGCAGTTCTTC. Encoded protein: CSADRYNEQFF.

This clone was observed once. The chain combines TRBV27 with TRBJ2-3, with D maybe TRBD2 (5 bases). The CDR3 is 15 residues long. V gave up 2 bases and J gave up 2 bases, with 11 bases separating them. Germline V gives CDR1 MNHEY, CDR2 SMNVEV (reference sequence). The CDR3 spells CASSLIKDFTDTQYF. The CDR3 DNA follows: TGTGCCAGCAGTTTAATTAAGGACTTCACAGATACGCAGTATTTT.

CDR3 sequence: CASSLAGTSDEQFF. The DNA for the CDR3 is TGCGCCAGCAGCTTGGCGGGAACCTCCGATGAGCAGTTCTTC. This chain links TRBV5-1 with TRBJ2-1, with D possibly TRBD2 on 5 matching bases. The CDR3 has 14 residues. CDR1 SGHRS and CDR2 YFSETQ come from the germline V gene. Trimming removed 0 bases from V and 8 bases from J, with 12 bases in between.